What follows are 18 T cell receptor beta chains derived from one specimen sequenced in a study of blood T cell repertoires in COVID-19. Sequencing used immunoSEQ multiplex PCR; TCRdb keeps in-frame clones, though not all of them. The table has fewer than 85,000 clones, 65% to 85% seen once. The material sequenced was peripheral blood. Every receptor here comes from a woman in her fifties or sixties with acute or convalescent COVID-19.

This clone occurred a few times. The J gene is TRBJ2-3, the V gene TRBV7-9; 9 nucleotides line up with TRBD1. J lost 5 bases, V lost 4 bases, and 7 bases had no gene match. This CDR3 region has 15 residues. Germline loops: CDR1 SEHNR, CDR2 FQNEAQ (reference sequence). The DNA of the CDR3 is TGTGCCAGCAGCTCCGGGACAGGGTTTCTAGATACGCAGTATTTT. Amino acids: CASSSGTGFLDTQYF.

The chain uses TRBV28 and TRBJ1-2, with a possible D match to TRBD1 (6 bases). The CDR3 runs to 14 residues. The germline V gene has CDR1 MDHEN and CDR2 SYDVKM. V was cut by 7 bases and J by 7 bases, with 19 bases left in between. DNA for the CDR3: TGTGCCAGCATCCTTCGCAGGGGCATGATTGGCTACACCTTC. This sequence encodes CASILRRGMIGYTF.

This clone showed up just a few times. The chain uses TRBV9 and TRBJ2-3; 9 bases match TRBD1. The CDR3 has 15 amino acids. CDR1 is SGDLS, CDR2 YYNGEE, per germline. The V gene end was trimmed by 2 bases and the J gene end by 5 bases; junction bases not matched to a gene: 6. As DNA, the CDR3 is TGTGCCAGCAGCGTTAAAAGGACAGGGGAAGATACGCAGTATTTT. This codes for CASSVKRTGEDTQYF.

This clone was detected a few times. The chain couples TRBV19 to TRBJ1-1; D remains ambiguous. Per germline, CDR1 LNHDA and CDR2 SQIVND (reference sequence). The CDR3 sequence is 14 residues long. Trimming cost V 1 base and J 1 base, with 7 bases left between them. Here the CDR3 reads CASSIGRANTEAFF. CDR3 nucleotide sequence: TGTGCCAGTAGTATAGGGAGGGCGAACACTGAAGCTTTCTTT.

V is TRBV29-1 and J is TRBJ2-5; D possibly corresponds to TRBD2 (5 bases). Germline assignment: CDR1 SQVTM and CDR2 ANQGSEA. V lost 6 bases and J lost 2, with 10 bases in between. There are 12 residues in the CDR3. The CDR3 is CSVARGQETQYF. The CDR3 DNA reads as TGCAGCGTAGCCCGGGGTCAAGAGACCCAGTACTTC.

This chain links TRBV5-4 with TRBJ1-2, with D unresolved. There are 16 residues in the CDR3. Deletions cut 3 bases from V and 5 bases from J, with 20 bases between. CDR1 is SGHNT, CDR2 YYREEE, per germline (reference sequence). The CDR3 protein is CASSYKLEQKPYGYTF. The CDR3 bases are TGTGCCAGCAGCTATAAATTGGAACAGAAGCCTTATGGCTACACCTTC.

This clone was picked up one time. The chain combines TRBV7-2 with TRBJ2-1; D uncertain. V was shortened by 0 bases and J by 7 bases, with 4 bases between the two germline ends. This CDR3 has 12 residues. Germline loops: CDR1 SGHTA, CDR2 FQGNSA. CDR3 coding DNA: TGTGCCAGCAGCTTAGCGCGAAATGAGCAGTTCTTC. This gives the protein CASSLARNEQFF.

This clone was picked up one time. The chain recombines TRBV6-5 with TRBJ2-3; 9 bases are a match to TRBD1. The J segment lost 6 bases and the V segment lost 3 bases, leaving 7 bases of the junction unmatched. The length of the CDR3 is 15 residues. Germline V gives CDR1 MNHEY, CDR2 SVGAGI. The CDR3 is CASSYGTGRVDTQYF. In nucleotides, the CDR3 is TGTGCCAGCAGTTATGGGACAGGGCGCGTGGATACGCAGTATTTT.

The chain uses TRBV19 and TRBJ2-2; D is undetermined. The CDR3 totals 14 residues. The germline V and J ends were trimmed by 4 bases and 0 bases, with 6 bases remaining between them. CDR1 and CDR2 from the germline V gene are LNHDA and SQIVND (reference sequence). CDR3 amino acids: CASSRTANTGELFF. CDR3 sequence (DNA): TGTGCCAGTAGTAGAACAGCGAACACCGGGGAGCTGTTTTTT.

The chain carries TRBV5-1 and TRBJ1-1; D remains ambiguous. The V and J ends lost 4 bases and 1 base respectively, with 11 bases between them. This CDR3 is built from 14 residues. Germline V gene sequence: CDR1 SGHRS, CDR2 YFSETQ. The DNA of the CDR3 is TGCGCCAGCAGCGCCGACGCAGGGAACACTGAAGCTTTCTTT. Translated, it gives CASSADAGNTEAFF.

The chain has TRBV19 and TRBJ1-6; no reliable D call. Trimming cost V 1 base and J 6 bases, with 7 bases left between them. Germline V gene data show CDR1 as LNHDA and CDR2 as SQIVND (reference sequence). The CDR3 totals 14 residues. In DNA, the CDR3 is TGTGCCAGTAGTATAGCGGCGGGTAATTCACCCCTCCACTTT. Its translation is CASSIAAGNSPLHF. The entire variable domain, with the rest obtained from reference TRBV19 and TRBJ1-6, is as follows: DGGITQSPKYLFRKEGQNVTLSCEQNLNHDAMYWYRQDPGQGLRLIYYSQIVNDFQKGDIAEGYSVSREKKESFPLTVTSAQKNPTAFYLCASSIAAGNSPLHFGNGTRLTVT.

The chain is built from TRBV2 and TRBJ2-3; 9 nucleotides align to TRBD2. The CDR3 totals 15 residues. V shed 4 bases and J 7 bases; nucleotides not matched to a gene: 9. The V gene's germline CDR1 is SNHLY and CDR2 FYNNEI. The CDR3: CASSVGSSGTHTQYF. The CDR3 DNA reads as TGTGCCAGCAGTGTAGGGTCTAGCGGGACCCATACGCAGTATTTT.

This rearrangement joins TRBV28 to TRBJ2-7; TRBD2 matches at 9 bases. V was pared by 3 bases and J by 0 bases, with 3 bases of the junction left unmatched. Germline V gene lookup returns CDR1 MDHEN and CDR2 SYDVKM. There are 15 residues in the CDR3. The CDR3 bases are TGTGCCAGCAGTTTGGGAGCGGGAGGCTCCTACGAGCAGTACTTC. Residues: CASSLGAGGSYEQYF.

The gene calls are TRBV10-3 and TRBJ1-2, with D possibly matching TRBD1 (5 bases). The CDR3 sequence is 14 residues long. Germline lookup yields CDR1 ENHRY and CDR2 SYGVKD. Trimming left V 2 bases short and J 8 bases short, with 15 bases between. The CDR3 loop reads CAISEEGGAFGYTF. CDR3 DNA: TGTGCCATCAGTGAGGAAGGCGGGGCTTTCGGCTACACCTTC.

The chain links TRBV2 to TRBJ1-5; the D gene is possibly TRBD1 (5 bases). CDR3 size: 15 residues. The V gene's germline CDR1 is SNHLY and CDR2 FYNNEI. Trimming cost V 6 bases and J 3 bases, with 15 bases left between them. The CDR3 DNA sequence: TGTGCCAGCAGGCTCGGAGGGGTCACCAATCAGCCCCAGCATTTT. Its protein is CASRLGGVTNQPQHF.

The V gene is TRBV29-1, the J gene TRBJ1-3, with 7 nucleotides matching TRBD1. The CDR3 covers 16 residues. V shed 4 bases, J shed 0 bases, and the junction held 9 bases outside the gene matches. The germline V gene encodes CDR1 SQVTM and CDR2 ANQGSEA. The CDR3 loop is CSVAAGTANSGNTIYF. CDR3 DNA: TGCAGCGTTGCGGCCGGGACAGCCAACTCTGGAAACACCATATATTTT.

The rearrangement uses TRBV5-6 and TRBJ1-2; unclear D gene. The CDR3 is 14 amino acids. The V and J ends lost 10 bases and 0 bases respectively, with 16 bases between them. Germline values: CDR1 SGHDT, CDR2 YYEEEE. CDR3 region: CAASTAAANYGYTF. DNA for the CDR3: TGTGCCGCTAGTACAGCGGCAGCTAACTATGGCTACACCTTC. The complete variable domain, with remaining parts taken from reference TRBV5-6 and TRBJ1-2, reads DAGVTQSPTHLIKTRGQQVTLRCSPKSGHDTVSWYQQALGQGPQFIFQYYEEEERQRGNFPDRFSGHQFPNYSSELNVNALLLGDSALYLCAASTAAANYGYTFGSGTRLTVV.

The V gene is TRBV19, the J gene TRBJ2-1, with 9 bases identical to TRBD2. The length of the CDR3 is 17 residues. After removal of 3 bases from V and 5 bases from J, the junction contained 11 bases not matched to a gene. The germline V gene encodes CDR1 LNHDA and CDR2 SQIVND (reference sequence). CDR3: CASSISGSGSLNNEQFF. The CDR3 nucleotides read TGTGCCAGTAGTATTTCGGGTAGCGGGAGTCTCAACAATGAGCAGTTCTTC.